The rows below give T cell receptor beta chains drawn from one sample of a study of T-cell memory formation after mild COVID-19. One entry per CDR3 protein results from TCRdb running MiXCR on the 5' RACE reads. The repertoire includes roughly 130,000 distinct CDR3 sequences, approximately 5.9% of them detected once, and approximately 2.3% sits in the top ten. What was sequenced was PBMCs or a T cell subset sorted from them (not recorded which). The origin of the receptors is an adult woman who had mild COVID-19 (a few samples of this study predate the infection). Cell type and time point are not known. Both conserved end residues are part of each CDR3. Each record gives: V gene, CDR3 length, CDR3 protein.

V: TRBV20-1
length: 17
CDR3: CSARTSGGPGVYNEQFF

V: TRBV6-4
length: 15
CDR3: CASSSGNPSGNTIYF

V: TRBV11-2
length: 14
CDR3: CASSLGREAGELFF

V: TRBV5-4
length: 16
CDR3: CASSPPGGRKIAEAFF

V: TRBV12-3/TRBV12-4
length: 13
CDR3: CASRGQLNQPQHF

V: TRBV5-6
length: 15
CDR3: CASSSGRLLTNEQYF

V: TRBV12-3/TRBV12-4
length: 13
CDR3: CASSYTGNTEAFF

V: TRBV5-5
length: 17
CDR3: CASSLAWIGKGAGEAFF

V: TRBV4-2
length: 16
CDR3: CASSPTSGRARDTQYF

V: TRBV5-1
length: 13
CDR3: CASSSGYDTEAFF

V: TRBV6-5
length: 13
CDR3: CASSRDSSQPQHF

V: TRBV21-1
length: 14
CDR3: CASKVGGKNQPQHF

V: TRBV18
length: 14
CDR3: CASSQYTGTGELFF

V: TRBV7-2
length: 13
CDR3: CASSAGNNQPQHF

V: TRBV9
length: 15
CDR3: CASSVGTIVQETQYF

V: TRBV12-3/TRBV12-4
length: 13
CDR3: CASTLDSLTGYTF

V: TRBV5-4
length: 14
CDR3: CASSLAAGAGELFF

V: TRBV12-3/TRBV12-4
length: 12
CDR3: CASISGANVLTF

V: TRBV7-8
length: 14
CDR3: CASSLVQGGTEAFF

V: TRBV21-1
length: 15
CDR3: CASSKDSNAKNIQYF

V: TRBV29-1
length: 15
CDR3: CSVDTSGTGGETQYF

V: TRBV20-1
length: 16
CDR3: CSARDRGLLRAYGYTF

V: TRBV6-6
length: 15
CDR3: CASTIRDRGIYEQYF

V: TRBV7-2
length: 13
CDR3: CASSLQGEYEQYF

V: TRBV4-1
length: 19
CDR3: CASSQIPGGKVTLNQPQHF

V: TRBV12-3/TRBV12-4
length: 15
CDR3: CASSFMGRVNTEAFF

V: TRBV5-1
length: 14
CDR3: CASSFFGSDYGYTF

V: TRBV2
length: 12
CDR3: CASKDATYEQYF

V: TRBV21-1
length: 15
CDR3: CALKGVRSFVAEAFF

V: TRBV7-8
length: 15
CDR3: CASSLERLAKNIQYF

V: TRBV7-9
length: 16
CDR3: CASSFPLALITGELFF

V: TRBV18
length: 16
CDR3: CASSPPGVAGVNEQFF

V: TRBV15
length: 14
CDR3: CATSRDLWNQPQHF

V: TRBV9
length: 15
CDR3: CASSPLIKYNSPLHF

V: TRBV9
length: 14
CDR3: CASSVGQLLDGYTF

V: TRBV5-6
length: 14
CDR3: CASSLWLSNQPQHF

V: TRBV29-1
length: 11
CDR3: CSVENTGELFF

V: TRBV29-1
length: 15
CDR3: CSVWEGGTFKETQYF

V: TRBV24-1
length: 13
CDR3: CATMTENTGELFF

V: TRBV20-1
length: 13
CDR3: CSARRGLGTEAFF

V: TRBV12-3/TRBV12-4
length: 16
CDR3: CASNRVGTGSYNEQFF

V: TRBV10-3
length: 13
CDR3: CAISADWARELFF